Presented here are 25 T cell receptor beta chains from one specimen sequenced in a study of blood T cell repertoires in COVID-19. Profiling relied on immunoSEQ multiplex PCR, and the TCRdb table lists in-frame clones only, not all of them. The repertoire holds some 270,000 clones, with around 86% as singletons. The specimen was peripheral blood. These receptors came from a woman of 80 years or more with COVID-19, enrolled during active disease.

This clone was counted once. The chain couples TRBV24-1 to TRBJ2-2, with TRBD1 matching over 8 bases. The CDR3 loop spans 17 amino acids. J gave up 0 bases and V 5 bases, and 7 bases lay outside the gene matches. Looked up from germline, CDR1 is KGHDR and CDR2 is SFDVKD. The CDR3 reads CATSGPGQAANTGELFF. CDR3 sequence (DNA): TGTGCCACCAGTGGGCCGGGACAGGCGGCGAACACCGGGGAGCTGTTTTTT.

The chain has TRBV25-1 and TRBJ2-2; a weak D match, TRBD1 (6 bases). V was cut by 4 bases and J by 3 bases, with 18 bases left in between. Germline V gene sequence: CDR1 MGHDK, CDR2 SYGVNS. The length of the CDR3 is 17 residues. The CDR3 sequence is CASSVRKQGPHTGELFF. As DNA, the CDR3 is TGTGCCAGCAGTGTACGGAAACAGGGTCCTCACACCGGGGAGCTGTTTTTT.

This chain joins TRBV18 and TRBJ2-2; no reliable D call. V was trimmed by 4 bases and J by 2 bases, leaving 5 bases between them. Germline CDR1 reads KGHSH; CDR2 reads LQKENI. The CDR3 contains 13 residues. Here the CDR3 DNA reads TGTGCCAGCTCACACAGTAACACCGGGGAGCTGTTTTTT. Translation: CASSHSNTGELFF.

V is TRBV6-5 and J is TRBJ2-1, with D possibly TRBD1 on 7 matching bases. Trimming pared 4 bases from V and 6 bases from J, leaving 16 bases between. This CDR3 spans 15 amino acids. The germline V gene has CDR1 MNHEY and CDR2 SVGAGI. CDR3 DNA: TGTGCCAGCAGTTGGAGGGCAGGGGGTGGCAATGAGCAGTTCTTC. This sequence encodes CASSWRAGGGNEQFF.

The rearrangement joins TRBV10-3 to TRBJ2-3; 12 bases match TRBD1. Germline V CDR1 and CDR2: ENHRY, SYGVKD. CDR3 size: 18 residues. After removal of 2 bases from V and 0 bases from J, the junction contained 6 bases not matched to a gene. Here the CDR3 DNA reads TGTGCCATCAGTGAGCCCGGGACAGGGGGCTTGAGCACAGATACGCAGTATTTT. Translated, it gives CAISEPGTGGLSTDTQYF.

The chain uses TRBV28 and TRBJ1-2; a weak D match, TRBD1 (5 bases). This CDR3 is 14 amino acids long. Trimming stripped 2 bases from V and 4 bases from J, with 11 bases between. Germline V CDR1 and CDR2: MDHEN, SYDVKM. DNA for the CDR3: TGTGCCAGCAGTTTAGGGGCCCCCCCCTATGGCTACACCTTC. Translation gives CASSLGAPPYGYTF.

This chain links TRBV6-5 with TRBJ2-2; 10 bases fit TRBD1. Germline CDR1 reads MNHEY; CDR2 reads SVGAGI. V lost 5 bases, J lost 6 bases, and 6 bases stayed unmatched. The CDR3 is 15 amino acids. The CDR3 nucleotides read TGTGCCAGCAGTAGACAGGGGGCAACGGCCGGGGAGCTGTTTTTT. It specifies CASSRQGATAGELFF.

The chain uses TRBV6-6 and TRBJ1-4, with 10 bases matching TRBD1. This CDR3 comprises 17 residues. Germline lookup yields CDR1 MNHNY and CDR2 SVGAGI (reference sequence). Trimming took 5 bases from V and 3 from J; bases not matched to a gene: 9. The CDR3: CASSPGTGVSANEKLFF. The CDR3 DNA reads TGTGCCAGCAGTCCCGGGACAGGGGTTTCAGCTAATGAAAAACTGTTTTTT.

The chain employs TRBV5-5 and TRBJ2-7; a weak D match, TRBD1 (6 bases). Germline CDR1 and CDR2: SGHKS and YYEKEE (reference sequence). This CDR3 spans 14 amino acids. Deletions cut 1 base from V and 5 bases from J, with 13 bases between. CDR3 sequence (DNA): TGTGCCAGCAGCTTGAATTTACAGGGCAACGAGCAGTACTTC. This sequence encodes CASSLNLQGNEQYF. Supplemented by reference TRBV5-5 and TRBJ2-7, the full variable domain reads DAGVTQSPTHLIKTRGQQVTLRCSPISGHKSVSWYQQVLGQGPQFIFQYYEKEERGRGNFPDRFSARQFPNYSSELNVNALLLGDSALYLCASSLNLQGNEQYFGPGTRLTVT.

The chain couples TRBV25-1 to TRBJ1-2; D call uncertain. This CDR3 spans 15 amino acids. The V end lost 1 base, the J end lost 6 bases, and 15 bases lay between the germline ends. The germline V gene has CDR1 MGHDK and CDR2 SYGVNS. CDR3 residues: CASSEFIRGTDGYTF. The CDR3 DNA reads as TGTGCCAGCAGTGAATTTATCCGGGGAACGGATGGCTACACCTTC.

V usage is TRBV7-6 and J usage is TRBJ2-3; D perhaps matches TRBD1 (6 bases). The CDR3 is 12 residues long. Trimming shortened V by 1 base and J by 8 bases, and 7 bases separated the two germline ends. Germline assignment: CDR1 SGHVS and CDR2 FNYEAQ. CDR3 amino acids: CASSLVGGTQYF. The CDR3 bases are TGTGCCAGCAGCTTAGTAGGGGGTACGCAGTATTTT.

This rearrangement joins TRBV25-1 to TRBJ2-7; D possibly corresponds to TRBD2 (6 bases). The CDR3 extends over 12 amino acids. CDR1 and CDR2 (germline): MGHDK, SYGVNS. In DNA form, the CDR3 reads TGTGGCCAGGGACGGGAGTCCTACGAGCAGTACTTC. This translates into CGQGRESYEQYF.

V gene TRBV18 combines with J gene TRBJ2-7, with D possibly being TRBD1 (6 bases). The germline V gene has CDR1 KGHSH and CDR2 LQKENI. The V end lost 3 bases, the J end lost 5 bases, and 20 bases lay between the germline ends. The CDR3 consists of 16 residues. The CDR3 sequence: CASSPSTGPMGHEQYV. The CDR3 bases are TGTGCCAGCTCACCCTCGACAGGCCCCATGGGCCACGAGCAGTACGTC.

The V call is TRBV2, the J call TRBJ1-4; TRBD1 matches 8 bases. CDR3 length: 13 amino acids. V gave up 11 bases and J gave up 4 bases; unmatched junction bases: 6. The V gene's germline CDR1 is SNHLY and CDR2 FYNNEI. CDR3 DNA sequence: TGTGCCTGGCACAGGGGGATTAATGAAAAACTGTTTTTT. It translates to CAWHRGINEKLFF.

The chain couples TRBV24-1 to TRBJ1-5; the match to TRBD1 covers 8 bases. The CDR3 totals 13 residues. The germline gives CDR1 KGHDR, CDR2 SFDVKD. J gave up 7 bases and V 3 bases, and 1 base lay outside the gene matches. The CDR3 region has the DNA TGTGCCACCAGTGATCAGGGGGCCCAGCCCCAGCATTTT. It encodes CATSDQGAQPQHF.

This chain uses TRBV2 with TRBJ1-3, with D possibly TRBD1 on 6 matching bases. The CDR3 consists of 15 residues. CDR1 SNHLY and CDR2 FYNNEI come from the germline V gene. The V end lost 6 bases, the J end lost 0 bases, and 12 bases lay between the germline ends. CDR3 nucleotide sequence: TGTGCCAGCAGGATACAGGGTCTCTCTGGAAACACCATATATTTT. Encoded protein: CASRIQGLSGNTIYF.

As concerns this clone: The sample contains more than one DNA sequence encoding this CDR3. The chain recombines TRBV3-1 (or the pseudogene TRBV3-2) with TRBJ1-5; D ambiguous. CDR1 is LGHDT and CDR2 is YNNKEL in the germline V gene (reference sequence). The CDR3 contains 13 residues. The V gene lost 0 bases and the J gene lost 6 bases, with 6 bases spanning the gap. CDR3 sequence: CASSQDLGQPQHF. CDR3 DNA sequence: TGTGCCAGCAGCCAAGATCTCGGTCAGCCCCAGCATTTT.

CDR3 loop: CASSHLAGGRYEQYF. The DNA for the CDR3 is TGTGCCAGCAGTCATCTAGCGGGGGGTAGGTACGAGCAGTACTTC. This sequence joins TRBV28 and TRBJ2-7; TRBD2 matches 11 bases. Germline loops: CDR1 MDHEN, CDR2 SYDVKM. With 5 bases clipped from V and 4 bases from J, the junction kept 7 bases outside the gene matches. This CDR3 contains 15 residues.

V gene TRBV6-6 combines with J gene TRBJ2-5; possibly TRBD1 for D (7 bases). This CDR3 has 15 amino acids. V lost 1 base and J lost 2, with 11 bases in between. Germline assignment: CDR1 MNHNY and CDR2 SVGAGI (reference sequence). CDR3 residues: CASSYYAGGQETQYF. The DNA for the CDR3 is TGTGCCAGCAGTTACTACGCAGGGGGGCAAGAGACCCAGTACTTC.

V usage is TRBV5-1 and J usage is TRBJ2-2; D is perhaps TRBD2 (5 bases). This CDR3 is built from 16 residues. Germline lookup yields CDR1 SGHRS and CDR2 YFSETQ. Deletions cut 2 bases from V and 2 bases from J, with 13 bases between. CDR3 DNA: TGCGCCAGCAGCTTCTTAATCGCGGGTAACACCGGGGAGCTGTTTTTT. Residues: CASSFLIAGNTGELFF. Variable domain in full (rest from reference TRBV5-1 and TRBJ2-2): KAGVTQTPRYLIKTRGQQVTLSCSPISGHRSVSWYQQTPGQGLQFLFEYFSETQRNKGNFPGRFSGRQFSNSRSEMNVSTLELGDSALYLCASSFLIAGNTGELFFGEGSRLTVL.

The CDR3 DNA sequence: TGTGCCAGTAGTACACAGGGTCTAAAACTGTTTTTT. Translating it yields CASSTQGLKLFF. The rearrangement links TRBV19 to TRBJ1-4, with D maybe TRBD1 (6 bases). Trimming stripped 4 bases from V and 10 bases from J, with 10 bases between. CDR3 length: 12 amino acids. Germline values: CDR1 LNHDA, CDR2 SQIVND (reference sequence).

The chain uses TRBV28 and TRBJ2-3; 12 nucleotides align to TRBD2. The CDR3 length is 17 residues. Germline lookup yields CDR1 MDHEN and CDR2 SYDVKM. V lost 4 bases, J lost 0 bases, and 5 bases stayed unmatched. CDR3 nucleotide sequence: TGTGCCAGCAGTTCCACTAGCGGGGGGACTAGCACAGATACGCAGTATTTT. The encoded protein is CASSSTSGGTSTDTQYF. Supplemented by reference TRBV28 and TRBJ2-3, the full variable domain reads DVKVTQSSRYLVKRTGEKVFLECVQDMDHENMFWYRQDPGLGLRLIYFSYDVKMKEKGDIPEGYSVSREKKERFSLILESASTNQTSMYLCASSSTSGGTSTDTQYFGPGTRLTVL.

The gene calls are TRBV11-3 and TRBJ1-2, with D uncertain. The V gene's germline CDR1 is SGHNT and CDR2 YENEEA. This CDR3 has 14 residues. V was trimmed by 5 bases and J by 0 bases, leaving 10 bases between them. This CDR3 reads CASSPTTANYGYTF. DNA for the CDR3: TGTGCCAGCAGCCCCACAACCGCTAACTATGGCTACACCTTC.

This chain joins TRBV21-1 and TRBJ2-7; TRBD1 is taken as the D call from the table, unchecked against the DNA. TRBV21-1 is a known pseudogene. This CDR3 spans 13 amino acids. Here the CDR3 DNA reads TGTGCCAGCAGCAAAGGGGCATTCCACGAGCAGTACGTC. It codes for CASSKGAFHEQYV.

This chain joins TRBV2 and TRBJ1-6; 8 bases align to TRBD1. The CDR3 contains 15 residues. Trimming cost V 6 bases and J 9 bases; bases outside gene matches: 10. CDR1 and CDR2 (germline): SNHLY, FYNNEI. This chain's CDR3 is CASRTTGEGSSPLHF. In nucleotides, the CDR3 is TGTGCCAGCAGGACGACAGGGGAAGGCAGTTCACCCCTCCACTTT.